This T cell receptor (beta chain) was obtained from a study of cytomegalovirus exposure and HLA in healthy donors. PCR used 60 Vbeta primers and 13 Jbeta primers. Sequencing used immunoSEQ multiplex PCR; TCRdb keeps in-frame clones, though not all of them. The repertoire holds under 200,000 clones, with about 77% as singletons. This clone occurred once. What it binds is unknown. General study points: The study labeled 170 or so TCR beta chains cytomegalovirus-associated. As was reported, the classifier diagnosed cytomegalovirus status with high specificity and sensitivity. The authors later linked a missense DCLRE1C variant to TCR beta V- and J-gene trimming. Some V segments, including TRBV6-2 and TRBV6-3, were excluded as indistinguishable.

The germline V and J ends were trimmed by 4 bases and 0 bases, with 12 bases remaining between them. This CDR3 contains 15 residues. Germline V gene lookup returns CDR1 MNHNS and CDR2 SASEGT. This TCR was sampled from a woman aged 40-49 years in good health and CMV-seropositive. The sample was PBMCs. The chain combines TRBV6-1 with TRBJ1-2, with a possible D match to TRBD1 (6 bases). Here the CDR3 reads CASSVEQGPNYGYTF. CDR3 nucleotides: TGTGCCAGCAGTGTCGAACAGGGACCTAACTATGGCTACACCTTC.